The rows below give T cell receptor beta chains drawn from one sample of a study of CD8+CD57+ T cells in acquired aplastic anemia. Each CDR3 protein gets one entry after TCRdb re-called the reads with MiXCR. The table includes hundreds of thousands of distinct CDR3 sequences, about 70% detected once. The sample was sorted CD4+, CD8+, or CD8+CD57+ T cells (not recorded which) from PBMCs. The receptors were sampled from a human donor in good health, serving as a control. Each CDR3 is given with its conserved first and last residue. A D gene is named only where the DNA matches it firmly. Expanded clones get a size class; other rows say once, few or many, or leave the size out.

size	J	V	D	DNA	CDR3
-	TRBJ2-5	TRBV7-9	TRBD2	TGTGCCAGCAGCTTAGCGGAGGGAGGGGAGATTCACCCGTACTTC	CASSLAEGGEIHPYF
many	TRBJ1-5	TRBV27	TRBD1	TGTGCCAGCAGTTTCGGACAGGGCGATCAGCCCCAGCATTTT	CASSFGQGDQPQHF
-	TRBJ2-7	TRBV7-2	-	TGTGCCAGCAGCCCCGGGGGGAGCAGGGGAAGATCGGAATTC	CASSPGGSRGRSEF
many	TRBJ1-6	TRBV19	TRBD1	TGTGCCAGCTGTAGGGACAGCAGCTCCTATAATTCACCCCTCCACTTT	CASCRDSSSYNSPLHF
-	TRBJ2-2	TRBV7-2	-	TGTGCCAGCAGCCGGCAGGGTGGTGTAGCCGGGGAGCTGTTTTTT	CASSRQGGVAGELFF
-	TRBJ1-6	TRBV9	-	TGTGCCAACAGCGTAGCCCGGCGGTATAATTCACCCCTCCACTTT	CANSVARRYNSPLHF
-	TRBJ1-1	TRBV11-2	TRBD1	TGTGCCAGCAGCCCAGGTGGACAGGGTAAAGCTTTCTTT	CASSPGGQGKAFF
many	TRBJ1-1	TRBV5-8	TRBD1	TGTGCCAGCAGCTTGGCCGGGACAGGTCCTGAAGCTTTCTTT	CASSLAGTGPEAFF
-	TRBJ1-1	TRBV7-2	-	TGTGCCAGCAGCTTACGGGTCGAGGTTGTGCACTTCGTCTTT	CASSLRVEVVHFVF
many	TRBJ2-7	TRBV6-6	-	TGTGCCAGCAGTCTGAGACAGAGCTCTGGGGAGCAGTACTTC	CASSLRQSSGEQYF
-	TRBJ1-3	TRBV7-2	TRBD1	TGTGCCAGCAGCTTAGGACAGGGCCTTATATATTTT	CASSLGQGLIYF
-	TRBJ2-5	TRBV2	-	TGTGCCACCAGGCGAGCTACGGTAGCAGAGACCCAGTACTTC	CATRRATVAETQYF
-	TRBJ1-4	TRBV2	-	TGTGCCAGCAGCTTCGACGCGGGAGGGGTTGAAAAACTGTTTTTT	CASSFDAGGVEKLFF
-	TRBJ2-1	TRBV6-6	TRBD1	TGTGCCAGAGGCAGGGGGCGGAGCTCCTACAATGAGCAGTTCTTC	CARGRGRSSYNEQFF
-	TRBJ2-5	TRBV24-1	-	TGTGCCACCAGTGATCTTGGGGCCTTGGAGACCCATTACTTC	CATSDLGALETHYF
many	TRBJ2-3	TRBV20-1	TRBD2	TGCAGTGCTAGAGATGTAAGCGGGGCGACAGATACGCAGTATTTT	CSARDVSGATDTQYF
-	TRBJ1-1	TRBV20-1	-	TGCAGCGCTAGAGCGGGAATTGGAATTTCGAACACTGAAGCTTTCTTT	CSARAGIGISNTEAFF
-	TRBJ2-6	TRBV19	-	TGTGCCAGTAGTATAGGGACGAGCTATGGCTACACCATCGTTTCGACTTTC	CASSIGTSYGYTIVSTF
-	TRBJ1-2	TRBV7-8	-	TGTGCCAGCAGCTCAGTGGGCATCGGCGACCAGTACTTCACCTTC	CASSSVGIGDQYFTF
many	TRBJ1-5	TRBV6-1	-	TGTGCCAGCAGTGAGGCCCTGAGAGGGAATCAGCCCCAGCATTTT	CASSEALRGNQPQHF
-	TRBJ1-6	TRBV7-3	-	TGTGCCAGCAGCTTGGCAGCAATCTATAATTCACCCCTCCACTTT	CASSLAAIYNSPLHF
-	TRBJ1-4	TRBV2	-	TGTGCCAGCAGCGGCCGGGCGGGAAGTAATGAAAAACTGTTTTTT	CASSGRAGSNEKLFF
-	TRBJ2-7	TRBV10-1	-	TGCGCCAGCAGTTACCCAACACGGGGAAACGAGCAGTACTTC	CASSYPTRGNEQYF
-	TRBJ1-3	TRBV6-2/TRBV6-3	-	TGTGCCAGTATTGATACCTCTTTCGGAAACACCATATATTTT	CASIDTSFGNTIYF
-	TRBJ2-1	TRBV19	-	TGTGCCAGTAGTATAGATCTTCAAGGGGGTGTCGGGGAGCAGTTC	CASSIDLQGGVGEQF
-	TRBJ2-1	TRBV7-8	TRBD2	TGTGCCAGCAGCTCGAAGACTAGCGTGGCAGGAGGAGACTTC	CASSSKTSVAGGDF
-	TRBJ1-4	TRBV9	-	TGTGCCAGCAGCTTTTCAGATGAAAAACTGTTTTTT	CASSFSDEKLFF
-	TRBJ1-6	TRBV2	TRBD1	TGTGCCAGCCGTTGGACAGGGGTTTTACCCCTCCACTTT	CASRWTGVLPLHF
few	TRBJ2-2	TRBV7-3	-	TGTGCCAGCAGCACCCCCGACTCCGGGGAGCTGTTTTTT	CASSTPDSGELFF
once	TRBJ2-2	TRBV20-1	-	TGCAGTGCTAGAGAACAGGGTCAGGAGAGCACCGGGGAGCTGTTTTTT	CSAREQGQESTGELFF
-	TRBJ1-1	TRBV10-1	TRBD1	TGCGCCAGCAGCCCGGGACAGGGTTTTCGAAACACTGAAGCTTTCTTT	CASSPGQGFRNTEAFF
-	TRBJ1-1	TRBV19	-	TGTGCCAGTACCCAAGATCCGACAGGGAACACTGAAGCTTTCTTT	CASTQDPTGNTEAFF
-	TRBJ1-1	TRBV2	-	TGTGCCAGCAGGGGGGGGGCAGGGGCGAACACTGAAGCTTTCTTT	CASRGGAGANTEAFF
-	TRBJ1-2	TRBV6-2/TRBV6-3	-	TGTGCCATCAGTAGTGACTATGGCTACACCTTC	CAISSDYGYTF
few	TRBJ1-5	TRBV2	-	TGTGCCAGCAGTGAAGACCGTAGTTGGGAGCCCCAGCATTTT	CASSEDRSWEPQHF
-	TRBJ1-5	TRBV12-5	-	TGTGCTAGCGGTACGGAAGGGACAAACAATCAGCCCCAGCATTTT	CASGTEGTNNQPQHF
many	TRBJ1-1	TRBV7-6	-	TGTGCCAGCAGCCCACTTCCTTTTCTGAACACTGAAGCTTTCTTT	CASSPLPFLNTEAFF
once	TRBJ1-6	TRBV20-1	-	TGCAGTGCTGATTCCACAGGCGATGGCTTTTCACCCCTCCACTTT	CSADSTGDGFSPLHF
-	TRBJ1-2	TRBV6-5	-	TGTGCCAGCAAGCCTACCCCAAACCGGGAATATGGCTACACCTTC	CASKPTPNREYGYTF
-	TRBJ2-3	TRBV25-1	-	TGTGCCAGCAGTGGCTGGGCTGGGGATACGCAGTATTTC	CASSGWAGDTQYF
-	TRBJ2-2	TRBV7-2	TRBD2	TGTGCCAGCAGCCCAGGCGTACTAGCGGGGGTGGAGATGTTTTTT	CASSPGVLAGVEMFF
-	TRBJ2-5	TRBV7-2	TRBD1	TGTGCCAGCAGCGTACAAGGGGGCCAGGAAGGGCAGCAGTACTTC	CASSVQGGQEGQQYF
-	TRBJ2-3	TRBV10-3	-	TGTGCCATCAGCCCACAACGGTCTAGAGATACGCAGTACTTT	CAISPQRSRDTQYF
-	TRBJ2-3	TRBV6-4	-	TGTGCCAGCAGTGACTCGAGGCAGGCAAGCACAGATACGCAGTATTTT	CASSDSRQASTDTQYF
-	TRBJ1-1	TRBV2	-	TGTGCCAGCAGTGAAAGGGGGGTGGAGTATTGGGGCACTGAAGCTTTCTTT	CASSERGVEYWGTEAFF
many	TRBJ2-5	TRBV6-2/TRBV6-3	-	TGTGCCAGCAGTTACGGTACAGGGCAGGAGGAGACCCAGTACTTC	CASSYGTGQEETQYF
-	TRBJ1-2	TRBV2	-	TGTGCCAGCAGTGAAGCGGAACGATACTATGGCTACACCTTC	CASSEAERYYGYTF
many	TRBJ1-5	TRBV19	-	TGTGCCAGTAGTATAGGAGGGAATCAGCCCCAGCATTTT	CASSIGGNQPQHF
-	TRBJ1-1	TRBV3-1	-	TGTGCCAGCAGCCAAGAGGGCGGGACACCCAAAAGGATGAACACTGAAGCTTTCTTT	CASSQEGGTPKRMNTEAFF
-	TRBJ1-6	TRBV19	-	TGTGCCAGTACGCTCGGAGCAGTAGACACCCTACTTTTCTTT	CASTLGAVDTLLFF
-	TRBJ2-1	TRBV5-1	TRBD2	TGCGCCAGCAGCTTCAGCGGGAGGGACGATGAGCAGTCCTTC	CASSFSGRDDEQSF
-	TRBJ2-7	TRBV5-1	-	TGCGCCAGCAGCTTGGATGGGTGGGAGCCGCACTTC	CASSLDGWEPHF